A selection of T cell receptor beta chains follows, all from one sample in a study of shared T cell receptors in the human thymus. Clones were sequenced by immunoSEQ multiplex PCR, and TCRdb holds only the in-frame ones, with some missing. The repertoire has hundreds of thousands of clones, approximately 78% of them found once; the top ten carry roughly 0.013%. This sample also belongs to another study, concerning human thymus T cells.

Sequencing was performed on thymocytes. The receptors here all came from a boy under two years old with a congenital heart defect. The CDR3 runs from the conserved cysteine through the conserved F or W. Fields, in order: V gene, D gene, clone size, CDR3 length, J gene, CDR3 protein, CDR3 DNA. A D gene is named only where the DNA matches it firmly. Clone size is given for some rows only: seen once, a few or many times, or a class if the clone is expanded.

TRBV28	.	.	16	TRBJ1-2	CASSLGGSARIYGYTF	TGTGCCAGCAGTTTAGGAGGGTCCGCGCGGATTTATGGCTACACCTTC
TRBV14	.	.	15	TRBJ2-2	CASSPWVGVNGELFF	TGTGCCAGCAGCCCATGGGTGGGAGTCAACGGGGAGCTGTTTTTT
TRBV5-1	TRBD2	.	15	TRBJ2-1	CASSPSGGSYNEQFF	TGCGCCAGCAGCCCTAGCGGAGGGTCCTACAATGAGCAGTTCTTC
TRBV2	.	.	14	TRBJ2-7	CASIMGGDGYEQYF	TGTGCCAGCATAATGGGGGGAGATGGCTACGAGCAGTACTTC
TRBV29-1	.	.	14	TRBJ2-5	CSVEDLTGQETQYF	TGCAGCGTTGAAGATCTAACCGGCCAAGAGACCCAGTACTTC
TRBV6-5	.	few	14	TRBJ1-1	CASRVRGGDTEAFF	TGTGCCAGCAGAGTGAGGGGAGGAGACACTGAAGCTTTCTTT
TRBV5-1	.	.	13	TRBJ1-2	CASSLVLEDGYTF	TGCGCCAGCAGCTTGGTTTTGGAGGATGGCTACACCTTC
TRBV28	TRBD1	.	11	TRBJ1-1	CATSGTGGPFF	TGTGCCACCTCCGGGACAGGCGGGCCTTTCTTT
TRBV4-2	.	once	17	TRBJ1-1	CASSQDWGVERRPEAFF	TGTGCCAGCAGCCAAGATTGGGGGGTAGAGAGGCGCCCTGAAGCTTTCTTT
TRBV4-1	.	.	14	TRBJ2-7	CASSPTRSSYEQYF	TGCGCCAGCAGCCCCACCAGGTCCTCCTACGAGCAGTACTTC
TRBV2	TRBD2	.	16	TRBJ2-1	CASSPKVAGSYNEQFF	TGTGCCAGCAGTCCAAAGGTAGCGGGATCTTACAATGAGCAGTTCTTC
TRBV11-3	.	.	13	TRBJ1-2	CASSFTPGEGYTF	TGTGCCAGCAGCTTCACGCCAGGGGAAGGCTACACCTTC
TRBV6-5	.	.	11	TRBJ1-1	CASRGSGAAFF	TGTGCCAGCAGGGGTAGTGGGGCAGCTTTCTTT
TRBV18	TRBD1	once	15	TRBJ1-1	CASSPVAGGSAEAFF	TGTGCCAGCTCACCAGTCGCAGGGGGCTCGGCTGAAGCTTTCTTT
TRBV30	TRBD1	.	12	TRBJ1-1	CAWSVPDRVDFF	TGTGCCTGGAGTGTACCGGACAGGGTGGATTTCTTT
TRBV5-1	.	.	15	TRBJ2-7	CASSVNRDTIHEQYF	TGCGCCAGCAGCGTCAACCGGGACACCATACACGAGCAGTACTTC
TRBV4-3	TRBD2	.	15	TRBJ2-7	CASSQYGLAAYEQYF	TGCGCCAGCAGCCAATACGGACTAGCGGCCTACGAGCAGTACTTC
TRBV6-5	.	.	15	TRBJ2-4	CASRITELAKNIQYF	TGTGCCAGCAGGATTACAGAGCTAGCCAAAAACATTCAGTACTTC
TRBV27	TRBD2	.	14	TRBJ2-7	CASSWAGGSYEQYF	TGTGCCAGCAGCTGGGCGGGGGGGTCCTACGAGCAGTACTTC
TRBV4-2	TRBD2	.	20	TRBJ2-1	CASSQAGTSGTPVPDNEQFF	TGTGCCAGCAGCCAAGCCGGGACTAGCGGAACCCCGGTCCCCGACAATGAGCAGTTCTTC
TRBV5-1	TRBD1	.	14	TRBJ2-7	CASSLGQGAYEQYF	TGCGCCAGCAGCTTGGGGCAGGGGGCCTACGAGCAGTACTTC
TRBV4-3	TRBD2	once	20	TRBJ2-3	CASSQASGGQDRSSTDTQYF	TGCGCCAGCAGCCAGGCTAGCGGGGGCCAAGATAGATCTAGCACAGATACGCAGTATTTT
TRBV10-3	.	.	16	TRBJ2-1	CAISGPQSGSYNEQFF	TGTGCCATCAGTGGGCCCCAGAGCGGCTCCTACAATGAGCAGTTCTTC
TRBV14	.	once	15	TRBJ2-5	CASSQEWPFQETQYF	TGTGCCAGCAGCCAAGAATGGCCTTTTCAAGAGACCCAGTACTTC
TRBV6-6	TRBD2	.	15	TRBJ2-3	CASRRQREDTDTQYF	TGTGCCAGCAGACGACAGCGGGAGGACACAGATACGCAGTATTTT
TRBV4-1	TRBD1	once	17	TRBJ2-7	CASSQDRPGQGGNEQYF	TGCGCCAGCAGCCAAGATCGCCCGGGACAGGGAGGAAACGAGCAGTACTTC
TRBV27	.	.	14	TRBJ2-7	CASSWIGRGDEQYF	TGTGCCAGCAGTTGGATTGGGCGGGGAGACGAGCAGTACTTC
TRBV19	TRBD2	.	15	TRBJ2-7	CASGPGWREPYEQYF	TGTGCCAGTGGGCCTGGTTGGCGGGAGCCATACGAGCAGTACTTC
TRBV28	.	few	15	TRBJ2-2	CASSFPELNTGELFF	TGTGCCAGCAGTTTCCCAGAACTAAACACCGGGGAGCTGTTTTTT
TRBV28	TRBD1	.	17	TRBJ1-2	CASSPGTGREGPYGYTF	TGTGCCAGCAGTCCCGGGACAGGGAGGGAGGGGCCCTATGGCTACACCTTC
TRBV19	TRBD1	.	15	TRBJ2-3	CASSGTGGKQGTQYF	TGTGCCAGTAGCGGGACAGGGGGGAAACAAGGTACGCAGTATTTT
TRBV6-6	TRBD1	.	14	TRBJ1-2	CASSYSGQPYGYTF	TGTGCCAGCAGTTACTCGGGACAGCCCTATGGCTACACCTTC
TRBV5-6	.	.	14	TRBJ2-5	CASSSPSAQETQYF	TGTGCCAGCAGCTCCCCTAGCGCCCAAGAGACCCAGTACTTC
TRBV2	.	.	13	TRBJ2-5	CASGAGPRETQYF	TGTGCCAGCGGAGCGGGCCCTCGTGAGACCCAGTACTTC
TRBV30	TRBD1	.	22	TRBJ1-3	CAWNVGPLSGTGDGVALNTIYF	TGTGCCTGGAATGTAGGCCCTCTCTCCGGGACAGGGGATGGGGTAGCGCTAAACACCATATATTTT
TRBV27	.	.	14	TRBJ1-1	CASRWGLKNTEAFF	TGTGCCAGCAGGTGGGGGCTTAAGAACACTGAAGCTTTCTTT
TRBV5-1	TRBD2	.	16	TRBJ2-3	CASSPTSRPVPDTQYF	TGCGCCAGCAGCCCGACTAGCAGGCCCGTCCCAGATACGCAGTATTTT
TRBV7-6	.	.	16	TRBJ2-3	CASSLVAGPCTDTQYF	TGTGCCAGCAGCTTAGTAGCAGGGCCCTGCACAGATACGCAGTATTTT
TRBV11-2	.	.	14	TRBJ2-2	CASSYGHPGGELFF	TGTGCCAGCAGCTACGGACACCCCGGCGGGGAGCTGTTTTTT
TRBV5-1	TRBD2	.	16	TRBJ2-7	CASSSVAGGLLYEQYF	TGCGCCAGCAGCTCCGTAGCGGGAGGACTTCTCTACGAGCAGTACTTC
TRBV29-1	.	.	11	TRBJ2-7	CSASQGGEQYF	TGCAGCGCCTCGCAGGGGGGTGAGCAGTACTTC
TRBV28	TRBD2	.	14	TRBJ2-7	CASKISGRGNEQYF	TGTGCCAGCAAAATTAGCGGGAGGGGCAACGAGCAGTACTTC
TRBV28	TRBD1	.	14	TRBJ2-7	CASGRRDSAYEQYF	TGTGCCAGCGGCCGCCGGGACAGCGCCTACGAGCAGTACTTC
TRBV6-6	.	.	12	TRBJ2-3	CATQWSTDTQYF	TGTGCCACCCAGTGGAGCACAGATACGCAGTATTTT
TRBV28	.	.	14	TRBJ1-5	CASSRSLGNQPQHF	TGTGCCAGCAGTCGGAGCCTGGGCAATCAGCCCCAGCATTTT
TRBV5-1	.	few	13	TRBJ1-4	CASSRQGTEKLFF	TGCGCCAGCAGTAGGCAGGGAACTGAAAAACTGTTTTTT
TRBV21-1	.	.	18	TRBJ2-7	CASSNRSGSSGRRGEQYF	TGTGCCAGCAGCAATAGGAGCGGTAGTAGCGGGAGAAGGGGCGAGCAGTACTTC
TRBV27	TRBD1	.	14	TRBJ1-4	CASTPTGGGEKLFF	TGTGCCAGCACCCCGACAGGGGGCGGTGAAAAACTGTTTTTT
TRBV7-8	TRBD2	few	14	TRBJ2-2	CASSYGLAGGELFF	TGTGCCAGCAGCTACGGACTAGCGGGCGGGGAGCTGTTTTTT
TRBV7-9	.	few	15	TRBJ2-6	CASSSRVSGANVLTF	TGTGCCAGCAGCTCCAGGGTCTCTGGGGCCAACGTCCTGACTTTC
TRBV4-2	.	.	13	TRBJ2-1	CASSPEGGQAQFF	TGTGCCAGCAGCCCCGAGGGGGGGCAAGCGCAGTTCTTC
TRBV27	.	.	15	TRBJ1-2	CASSPAGFTNYGYTF	TGTGCCAGCAGCCCCGCAGGATTTACTAACTATGGCTACACCTTC